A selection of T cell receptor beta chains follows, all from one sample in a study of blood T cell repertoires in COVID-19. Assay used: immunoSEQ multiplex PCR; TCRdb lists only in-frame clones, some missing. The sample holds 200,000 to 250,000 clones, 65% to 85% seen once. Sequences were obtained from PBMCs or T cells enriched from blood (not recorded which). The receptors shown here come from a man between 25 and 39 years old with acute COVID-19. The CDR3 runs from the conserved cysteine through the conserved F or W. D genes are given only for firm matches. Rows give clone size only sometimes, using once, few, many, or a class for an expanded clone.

CASSLRTAEAFF	TGTGCCAGCAGTCTTAGAACAGCTGAAGCTTTCTTT	few	NA	TRBJ1-1	TRBV11-2
CASSPGGARGNTEAFF	TGCGCCAGCAGCCCAGGAGGGGCGCGGGGGAACACTGAAGCTTTCTTT	NA	NA	TRBJ1-1	TRBV5-1
CASSRLAGDLSEQYF	TGTGCCAGTAGTCGACTAGCGGGGGATTTGAGCGAGCAGTACTTC	few	TRBD2	TRBJ2-7	TRBV19
CASSSGTSDYEQYF	TGTGCCAGCAGCTCCGGGACTAGCGACTACGAGCAGTACTTC	NA	TRBD2	TRBJ2-7	TRBV13
CASRVQAPSGELFF	TGTGCCAGCCGAGTACAGGCTCCTTCCGGGGAGCTGTTTTTT	few	NA	TRBJ2-2	TRBV7-6
CASSGHMSTDTQYF	TGTGCCAGCTCGGGACACATGAGCACAGATACGCAGTATTTT	NA	NA	TRBJ2-3	TRBV27
CASSILNQGGAGELFF	TGTGCCAGCAGCATACTAAATCAGGGAGGCGCCGGGGAGCTGTTTTTT	NA	NA	TRBJ2-2	TRBV9
CASREQGPLPDTQYF	TGTGCCAGCAGGGAACAGGGACCCCTCCCAGATACGCAGTATTTT	NA	NA	TRBJ2-3	TRBV4-2
CAISEPERSGNTIYF	TGTGCCATCAGTGAGCCAGAGCGGTCTGGAAACACCATATATTTT	NA	NA	TRBJ1-3	TRBV10-3
CASSSGGGVRGNEQFF	TGTGCCAGTAGTAGCGGGGGAGGGGTCCGTGGCAATGAGCAGTTCTTC	once	TRBD2	TRBJ2-1	TRBV19
CASSFNRGNTGELFF	TGTGCCAGTAGCTTTAACAGGGGGAACACCGGGGAGCTGTTTTTT	few	TRBD1	TRBJ2-2	TRBV19
CASSPGLADYTGELFF	TGTGCCAGCAGCCCGGGACTAGCGGATTATACCGGGGAGCTGTTTTTT	few	TRBD2	TRBJ2-2	TRBV5-4
CASSESRGYYNEQFF	TGCGCCAGCAGTGAGTCGCGGGGGTACTACAATGAGCAGTTCTTC	NA	TRBD2	TRBJ2-1	TRBV10-1
CASSLSSSMNTEAFF	TGTGCCAGCAGCTTATCATCATCCATGAACACTGAAGCTTTCTTT	few	NA	TRBJ1-1	TRBV11-1
CASSLLGGPTEQFF	TGTGCCAGCAGCTTATTGGGGGGGCCGACTGAGCAGTTCTTC	NA	NA	TRBJ2-1	TRBV7-3
CASRQGLRGETQYF	TGCGCCAGCAGGCAGGGACTGAGGGGAGAGACCCAGTACTTC	once	NA	TRBJ2-5	TRBV5-1
CASSRETVNYGYTF	TGCGCCAGCAGCCGAGAGACAGTCAACTATGGCTACACCTTC	NA	NA	TRBJ1-2	TRBV5-1
CASSLAGMAQETQYF	TGTGCCAGCAGCCTCGCAGGGATGGCACAAGAGACCCAGTACTTC	NA	NA	TRBJ2-5	TRBV11-2
CATQGKDSYNSPLHF	TGTGCAACTCAGGGGAAGGACTCCTATAATTCACCCCTCCACTTT	NA	NA	TRBJ1-6	TRBV19
CASSLFTGELFF	TGTGCCAGCAGTCTATTCACCGGGGAGCTGTTTTTT	NA	NA	TRBJ2-2	TRBV12-3/TRBV12-4
CAWRRRDRDNSPLHF	TGTGCCTGGAGGCGCAGGGACAGGGATAATTCACCCCTCCACTTT	NA	TRBD1	TRBJ1-6	TRBV30
CASSWGGVFTEAFF	TGTGCCAGCAGCTGGGGCGGGGTTTTCACTGAAGCTTTCTTT	NA	NA	TRBJ1-1	TRBV7-3
CASSLTGRDESPLHF	TGTGCCAGCAGCTTAACTGGCAGGGATGAATCACCCCTCCACTTT	few	NA	TRBJ1-6	TRBV7-3
CASSIDPLGGGGQWQPQHF	TGTGCCAGTAGTATAGATCCATTAGGCGGGGGGGGACAGTGGCAGCCCCAGCATTTT	NA	TRBD1	TRBJ1-5	TRBV19
CASGHGTGAFRGAFF	TGTGCTAGTGGACACGGGACAGGGGCCTTCCGGGGGGCTTTCTTT	NA	TRBD1	TRBJ1-1	TRBV12-5
CASGPLEGDTEAFF	TGCGCCAGCGGGCCTCTTGAAGGGGACACTGAAGCTTTCTTT	NA	NA	TRBJ1-1	TRBV10-2
CASSTPGTGGHEQYF	TGTGCCAGCAGTACCCCCGGGACAGGGGGCCACGAGCAGTACTTC	NA	TRBD1	TRBJ2-7	TRBV6-5
CASSDGDRGRSEKLFF	TGTGCCAGCAGCGACGGGGACAGGGGGCGAAGTGAAAAACTGTTTTTT	NA	TRBD1	TRBJ1-4	TRBV5-4
CASSATGTGPYEQYF	TGTGCCAGCAGCGCGACCGGGACAGGGCCCTACGAGCAGTACTTC	NA	TRBD1	TRBJ2-7	TRBV9
CASRDRGRDSPLHF	TGTGCCAGCAGGGACAGGGGGCGAGATTCACCCCTCCACTTT	many	TRBD1	TRBJ1-6	TRBV6-5
CASSLVQGGTEAFF	TGTGCCAGCAGTTTAGTACAGGGGGGGACTGAAGCTTTCTTT	NA	TRBD1	TRBJ1-1	TRBV28
CASSMGGYEQYF	TGTGCCAGTAGTATGGGAGGGTACGAGCAGTACTTC	few	TRBD2	TRBJ2-7	TRBV19
CASSVGLAGGYTDTQYF	TGTGCCAGTAGTGTCGGACTAGCGGGGGGGTACACAGATACGCAGTATTTT	NA	TRBD2	TRBJ2-3	TRBV19
CASSQVLAGGTDTQYF	TGTGCCAGCAGCCAAGTATTAGCGGGGGGCACAGATACGCAGTATTTT	NA	TRBD2	TRBJ2-3	TRBV3-1/TRBV3-2
CASSVDVGGNEKLFF	TGTGCCAGCAGCGTAGACGTCGGGGGTAATGAAAAACTGTTTTTT	NA	NA	TRBJ1-4	TRBV9
CASSSQGSTEAFF	TGCGCCAGCAGTTCCCAGGGGAGCACTGAAGCTTTCTTT	NA	NA	TRBJ1-1	TRBV5-1
CASSRQGNQSPLHF	TGCGCCAGCAGTCGACAGGGTAATCAATCACCCCTCCACTTT	NA	TRBD1	TRBJ1-6	TRBV5-1
CASSSPFAPGNQETQYF	TGTGCCAGCAGCTCCCCTTTTGCTCCAGGGAACCAAGAGACCCAGTACTTC	NA	NA	TRBJ2-5	TRBV13
CAWRTLRDFLWDTQYF	TGTGCCTGGAGGACTTTAAGGGACTTCTTGTGGGATACGCAGTATTTT	NA	NA	TRBJ2-3	TRBV30
CASSPAGMNTEAFF	TGTGCCAGCTCACCAGCGGGCATGAACACTGAAGCTTTCTTT	NA	NA	TRBJ1-1	TRBV18
CASSEGAGGLDTQYF	TGTGCCAGCAGCGAGGGGGCGGGGGGCCTAGATACGCAGTATTTT	NA	NA	TRBJ2-3	TRBV7-2
CATRTGGFGGDEKLFF	TGTGCCACCCGGACAGGGGGCTTTGGAGGGGATGAAAAACTGTTTTTT	NA	TRBD1	TRBJ1-4	TRBV5-4
CASSQSWRTLNQPQHF	TGCGCCAGCAGTCAATCGTGGAGAACCCTGAATCAGCCCCAGCATTTT	NA	NA	TRBJ1-5	TRBV23-1
CASSSGVVNTGELFF	TGTGCCAGCAGTTCCGGGGTGGTTAACACCGGGGAGCTGTTTTTT	NA	NA	TRBJ2-2	TRBV11-3
CASSEWAGVNTEAFF	TGTGCCAGCAGTGAGTGGGCAGGGGTGAACACTGAAGCTTTCTTT	NA	NA	TRBJ1-1	TRBV25-1